This T cell receptor beta chain is drawn from a study of cytomegalovirus exposure and HLA in healthy donors. This clone was found a few times. The PCR ran on 60 Vbeta and 13 Jbeta primers. Method: immunoSEQ multiplex PCR; TCRdb's copy keeps in-frame clones and lacks some. Of 150,000 to 200,000 clones detected, around 82% appear once; the ten largest clones hold 0.26%. The material sequenced was PBMCs. The sequence derives from a boy aged 5-17 years in good health and CMV-seronegative.

The CDR3 nucleotides are TGTGCCATCAGCAAGGGGGTACTAGCGGGAAACAATGAGCAGTTCTTC. Amino acids: CAISKGVLAGNNEQFF. This chain joins TRBV10-3 and TRBJ2-1; 10 positions match TRBD2. Trimming removed 6 bases from V and 5 bases from J; junction bases left unmatched: 10. CDR3 length: 16 residues. CDR1 and CDR2 from the germline V gene are ENHRY and SYGVKD.